This record looks at one T cell receptor (beta chain) sequence and its context. Per germline, CDR1 SEHNR and CDR2 FQNEAQ (reference sequence). Trimming left V 1 base short and J 7 bases short, with 14 bases between. The CDR3 extends over 15 amino acids. Original handling: Using reference gene primer amplification, nucleated cell counts were estimated. TCRdb's copy holds only in-frame clones and misses some; the assay was immunoSEQ multiplex PCR. The V and J calls and the clone size are those of that table, but D and trimming were determined from the DNA. Of more than 95,000 clones listed, around 85% are singletons. This sample is drawn from a study of blood T cell repertoires in COVID-19. As for the study in general: T cells, B-cell-depleted T cells, or PBMCs supplied cDNA or gDNA.

The receptor was isolated from an elderly woman with COVID-19, enrolled during active disease. The sequenced material came from peripheral blood. This chain joins TRBV7-9 and TRBJ1-5; possibly TRBD1 for D (6 bases). CDR3 amino acids: CASSLDQGLGQPQHF. The CDR3 DNA reads as TGTGCCAGCAGCTTAGATCAGGGGTTGGGGCAGCCCCAGCATTTT.